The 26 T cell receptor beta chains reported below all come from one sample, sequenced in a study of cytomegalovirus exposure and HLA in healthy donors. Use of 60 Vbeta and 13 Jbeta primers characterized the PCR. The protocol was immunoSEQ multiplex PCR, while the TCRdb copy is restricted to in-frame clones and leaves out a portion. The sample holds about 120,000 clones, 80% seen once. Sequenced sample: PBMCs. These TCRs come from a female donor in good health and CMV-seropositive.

As DNA, the CDR3 is TGTGCCAGCAGAATACTACAAAACACCGGGGAGCTGTTTTTT. Translating it yields CASRILQNTGELFF. V and J are TRBV2 and TRBJ1-3; no reliable D call. The J call may be faulty, since TRBJ2-2 better matches the DNA end. Germline assignment: CDR1 SNHLY and CDR2 FYNNEI. The CDR3 contains 14 residues.

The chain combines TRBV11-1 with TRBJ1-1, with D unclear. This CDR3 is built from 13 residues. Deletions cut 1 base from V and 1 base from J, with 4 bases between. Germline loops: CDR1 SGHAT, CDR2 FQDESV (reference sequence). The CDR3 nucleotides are TGTGCCAGCAGCTTAGGAGGGAACACTGAAGCTTTCTTT. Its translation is CASSLGGNTEAFF.

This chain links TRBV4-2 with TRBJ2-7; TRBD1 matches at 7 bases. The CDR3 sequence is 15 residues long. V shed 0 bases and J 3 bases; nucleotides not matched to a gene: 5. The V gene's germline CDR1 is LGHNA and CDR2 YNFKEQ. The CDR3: CASSQDRDRVYEQYF. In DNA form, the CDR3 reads TGTGCCAGCAGCCAAGATCGGGACAGAGTCTACGAGCAGTACTTC.

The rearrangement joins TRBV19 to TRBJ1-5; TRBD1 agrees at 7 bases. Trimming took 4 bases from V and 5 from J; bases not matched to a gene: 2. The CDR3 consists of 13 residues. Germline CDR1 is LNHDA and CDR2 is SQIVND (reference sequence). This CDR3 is CASSNQGDQPQHF. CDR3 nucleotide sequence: TGTGCCAGTAGTAACCAGGGGGATCAGCCCCAGCATTTT.

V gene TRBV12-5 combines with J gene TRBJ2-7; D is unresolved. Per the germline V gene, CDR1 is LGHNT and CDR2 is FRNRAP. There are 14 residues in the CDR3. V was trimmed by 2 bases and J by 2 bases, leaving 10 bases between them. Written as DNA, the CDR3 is TGTGCTAGTGGTTTGATGTCATCAGCCTACGAGCAGTACTTC. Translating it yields CASGLMSSAYEQYF.

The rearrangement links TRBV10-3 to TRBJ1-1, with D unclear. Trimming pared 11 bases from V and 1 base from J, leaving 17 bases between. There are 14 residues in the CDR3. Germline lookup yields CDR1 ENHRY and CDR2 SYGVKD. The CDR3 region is CASSVQAGNTEAFF. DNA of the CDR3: TGTGCCTCATCGGTCCAGGCCGGGAACACTGAAGCTTTCTTT.

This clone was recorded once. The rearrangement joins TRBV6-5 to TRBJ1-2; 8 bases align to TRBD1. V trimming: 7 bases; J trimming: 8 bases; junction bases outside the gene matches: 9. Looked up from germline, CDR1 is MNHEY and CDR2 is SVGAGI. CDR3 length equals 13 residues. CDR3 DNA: TGTGCCAGCACCAACAGGGGGTTCGGCGGCTACACCTTC. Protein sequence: CASTNRGFGGYTF.

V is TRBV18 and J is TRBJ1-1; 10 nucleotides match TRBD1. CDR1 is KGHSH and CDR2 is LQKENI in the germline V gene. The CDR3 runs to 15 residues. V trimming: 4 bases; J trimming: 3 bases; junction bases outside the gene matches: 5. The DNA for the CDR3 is TGTGCCAGCTCACGGACAGGGGGGGCGGACACTGAAGCTTTCTTT. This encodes CASSRTGGADTEAFF.

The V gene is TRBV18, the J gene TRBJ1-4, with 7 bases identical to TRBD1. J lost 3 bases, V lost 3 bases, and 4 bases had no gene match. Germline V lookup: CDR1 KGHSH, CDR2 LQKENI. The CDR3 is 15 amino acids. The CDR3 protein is CASSPRQGSNEKLFF. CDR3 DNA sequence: TGTGCCAGCTCACCTCGACAGGGATCTAATGAAAAACTGTTTTTT.

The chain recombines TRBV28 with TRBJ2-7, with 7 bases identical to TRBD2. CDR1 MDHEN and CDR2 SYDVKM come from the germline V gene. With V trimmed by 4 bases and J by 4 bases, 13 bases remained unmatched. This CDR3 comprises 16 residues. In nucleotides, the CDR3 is TGTGCCAGCAGTTCCCCACGGACTGCGGGAGCTTACGAGCAGTACTTC. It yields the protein CASSSPRTAGAYEQYF.

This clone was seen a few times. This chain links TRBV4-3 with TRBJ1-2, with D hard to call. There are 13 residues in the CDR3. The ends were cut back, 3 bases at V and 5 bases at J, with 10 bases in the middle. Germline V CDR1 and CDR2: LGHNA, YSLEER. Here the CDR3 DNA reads TGCGCCAGCAGCCACGCGGCGGGTTATGGCTACACCTTC. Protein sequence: CASSHAAGYGYTF.

CDR3 residues: CAISEFVGSGQNTEAFF. CDR3 DNA sequence: TGTGCCATCAGTGAGTTCGTCGGGTCAGGGCAGAACACTGAAGCTTTCTTT. The chain combines TRBV10-3 with TRBJ1-1, with D tentatively TRBD1 (5 bases). Deletions cut 1 base from V and 1 base from J, with 16 bases between. Germline assignment: CDR1 ENHRY and CDR2 SYGVKD. The length of the CDR3 is 17 residues.

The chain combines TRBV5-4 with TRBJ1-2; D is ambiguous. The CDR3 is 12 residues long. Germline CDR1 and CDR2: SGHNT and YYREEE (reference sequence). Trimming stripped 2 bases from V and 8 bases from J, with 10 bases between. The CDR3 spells CASSFETSGYTF. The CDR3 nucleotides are TGTGCCAGCAGCTTCGAAACTAGCGGCTACACCTTC.

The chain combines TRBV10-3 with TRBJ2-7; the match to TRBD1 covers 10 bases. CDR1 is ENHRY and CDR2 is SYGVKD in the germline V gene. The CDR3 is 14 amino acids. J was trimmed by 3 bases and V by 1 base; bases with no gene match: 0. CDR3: CAISEWDRGYEQYF. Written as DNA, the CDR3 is TGTGCCATCAGTGAGTGGGACAGGGGCTACGAGCAGTACTTC.

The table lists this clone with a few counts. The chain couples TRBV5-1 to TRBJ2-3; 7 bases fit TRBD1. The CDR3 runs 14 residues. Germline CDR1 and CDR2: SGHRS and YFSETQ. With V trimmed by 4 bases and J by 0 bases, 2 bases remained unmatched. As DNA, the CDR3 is TGCGCCAGCAGCCCGGGACAGAGCACAGATACGCAGTATTTT. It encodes CASSPGQSTDTQYF.

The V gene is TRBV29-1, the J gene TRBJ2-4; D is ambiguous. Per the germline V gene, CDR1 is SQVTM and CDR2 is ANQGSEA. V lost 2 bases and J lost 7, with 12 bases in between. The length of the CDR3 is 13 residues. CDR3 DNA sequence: TGCAGCGTTGAACCCGACTTAGGTAACATTCAGTACTTC. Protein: CSVEPDLGNIQYF.

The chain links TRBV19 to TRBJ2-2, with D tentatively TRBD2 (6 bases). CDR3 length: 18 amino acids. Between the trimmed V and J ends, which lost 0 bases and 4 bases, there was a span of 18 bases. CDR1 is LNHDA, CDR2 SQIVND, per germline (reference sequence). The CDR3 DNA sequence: TGTGCCAGTAGTATAGATGTGGGGGGACCCGTCGTCACCGGGGAGCTGTTTTTT. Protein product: CASSIDVGGPVVTGELFF. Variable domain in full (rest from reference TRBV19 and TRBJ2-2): DGGITQSPKYLFRKEGQNVTLSCEQNLNHDAMYWYRQDPGQGLRLIYYSQIVNDFQKGDIAEGYSVSREKKESFPLTVTSAQKNPTAFYLCASSIDVGGPVVTGELFFGEGSRLTVL.

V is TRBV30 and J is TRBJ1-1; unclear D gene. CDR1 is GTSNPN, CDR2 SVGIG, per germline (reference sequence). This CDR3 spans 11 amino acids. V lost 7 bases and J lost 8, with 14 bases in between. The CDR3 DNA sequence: TGTGCCTCCCTTCCGCATGCGGAAGCTTTCTTT. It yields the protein CASLPHAEAFF.

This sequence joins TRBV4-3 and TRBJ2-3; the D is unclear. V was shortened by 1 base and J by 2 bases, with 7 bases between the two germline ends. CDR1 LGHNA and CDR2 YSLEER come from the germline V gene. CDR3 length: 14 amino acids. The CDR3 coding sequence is TGCGCCAGCAGCCAAGCTAGGAACACAGATACGCAGTATTTT. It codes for CASSQARNTDTQYF.

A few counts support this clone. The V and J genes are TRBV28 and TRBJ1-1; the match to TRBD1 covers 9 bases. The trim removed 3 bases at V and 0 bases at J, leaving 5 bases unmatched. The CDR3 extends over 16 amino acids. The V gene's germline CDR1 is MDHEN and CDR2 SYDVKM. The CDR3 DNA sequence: TGTGCCAGCAGTTTCTACAGGGGGCTAGTGAACACTGAAGCTTTCTTT. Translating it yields CASSFYRGLVNTEAFF.

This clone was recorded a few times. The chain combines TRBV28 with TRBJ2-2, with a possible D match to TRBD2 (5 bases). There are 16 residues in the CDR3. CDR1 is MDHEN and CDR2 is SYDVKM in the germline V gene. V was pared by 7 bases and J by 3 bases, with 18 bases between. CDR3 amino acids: CASKDLTGWDTGELFF. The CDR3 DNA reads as TGTGCCAGCAAGGATTTAACGGGGTGGGACACCGGGGAGCTGTTTTTT.

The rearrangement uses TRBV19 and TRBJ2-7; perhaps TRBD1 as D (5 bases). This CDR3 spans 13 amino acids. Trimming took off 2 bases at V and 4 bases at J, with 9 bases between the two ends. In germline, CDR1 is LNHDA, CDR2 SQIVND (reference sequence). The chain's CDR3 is CASSIIPGYEQYF. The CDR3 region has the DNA TGTGCCAGTAGTATAATCCCAGGGTACGAGCAGTACTTC. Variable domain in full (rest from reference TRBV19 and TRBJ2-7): DGGITQSPKYLFRKEGQNVTLSCEQNLNHDAMYWYRQDPGQGLRLIYYSQIVNDFQKGDIAEGYSVSREKKESFPLTVTSAQKNPTAFYLCASSIIPGYEQYFGPGTRLTVT.

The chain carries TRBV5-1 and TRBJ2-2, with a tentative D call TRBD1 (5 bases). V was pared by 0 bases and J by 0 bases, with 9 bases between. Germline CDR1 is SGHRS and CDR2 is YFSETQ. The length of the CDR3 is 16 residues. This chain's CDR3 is CASSLGGTANTGELFF. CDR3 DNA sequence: TGCGCCAGCAGCTTGGGGGGCACAGCGAACACCGGGGAGCTGTTTTTT. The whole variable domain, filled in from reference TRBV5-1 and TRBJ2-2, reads KAGVTQTPRYLIKTRGQQVTLSCSPISGHRSVSWYQQTPGQGLQFLFEYFSETQRNKGNFPGRFSGRQFSNSRSEMNVSTLELGDSALYLCASSLGGTANTGELFFGEGSRLTVL.

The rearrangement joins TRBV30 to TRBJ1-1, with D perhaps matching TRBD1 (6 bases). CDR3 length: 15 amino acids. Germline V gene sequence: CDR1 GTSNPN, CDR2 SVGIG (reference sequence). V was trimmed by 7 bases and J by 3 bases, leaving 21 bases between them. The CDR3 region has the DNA TGTGCCTCTAGTGGGACAAACGGCGAAGACACTGAAGCTTTCTTT. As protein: CASSGTNGEDTEAFF.

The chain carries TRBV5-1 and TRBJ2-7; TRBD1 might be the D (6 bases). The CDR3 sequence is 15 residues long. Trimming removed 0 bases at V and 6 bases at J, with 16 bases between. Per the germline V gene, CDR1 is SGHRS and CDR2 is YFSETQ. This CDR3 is CASSLGHTGSGEQYF. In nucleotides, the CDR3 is TGCGCCAGCAGCTTGGGACACACAGGGTCCGGCGAGCAGTACTTC.

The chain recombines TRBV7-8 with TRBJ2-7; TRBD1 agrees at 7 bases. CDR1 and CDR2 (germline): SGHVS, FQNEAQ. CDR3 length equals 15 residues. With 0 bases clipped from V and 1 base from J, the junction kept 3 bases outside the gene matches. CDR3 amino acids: CASSLAGQASYEQYF. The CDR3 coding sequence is TGTGCCAGCAGCTTAGCTGGACAGGCGTCCTACGAGCAGTACTTC.